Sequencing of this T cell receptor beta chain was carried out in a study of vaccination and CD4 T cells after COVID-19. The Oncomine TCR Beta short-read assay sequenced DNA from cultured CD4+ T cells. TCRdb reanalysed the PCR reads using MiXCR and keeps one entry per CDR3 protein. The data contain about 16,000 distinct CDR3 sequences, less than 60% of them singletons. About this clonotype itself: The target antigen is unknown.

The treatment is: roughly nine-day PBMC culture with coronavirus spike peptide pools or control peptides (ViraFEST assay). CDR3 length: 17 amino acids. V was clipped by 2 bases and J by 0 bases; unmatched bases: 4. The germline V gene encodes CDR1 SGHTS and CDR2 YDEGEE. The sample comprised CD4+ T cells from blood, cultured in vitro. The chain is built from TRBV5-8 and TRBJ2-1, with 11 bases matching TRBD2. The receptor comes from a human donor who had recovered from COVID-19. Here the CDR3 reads CASSFPSGRSSYNEQFF. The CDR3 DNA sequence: TGTGCCAGCAGCTTTCCTAGCGGGAGGAGCTCCTACAATGAGCAGTTCTTC.